The next 20 T cell receptor beta chains were all read from a single sample in a study of T cells after yellow fever vaccination. TCRdb ran MiXCR on the 5' RACE reads and lists one entry per CDR3 protein. This table holds around 310,000 distinct CDR3 sequences, 8.5% to 10% found once. Here the sequenced sample was PBMCs, taken on the day of the first yellow fever vaccination. Receptor source: a man aged 18 to 30 who received the YFV17D yellow fever vaccine.

The chain is built from TRBV5-1 and TRBJ2-5; D not certain. V shed 5 bases and J shed 2 bases, with 7 bases lying between them. Per the germline V gene, CDR1 is SGHRS and CDR2 is YFSETQ. CDR3 length: 12 residues. The CDR3 here is CASRNPQETQYF. In nucleotides, the CDR3 is TGCGCCAGCAGGAACCCTCAAGAGACCCAGTACTTC.

This clonotype was counted between two and nine times. The chain has TRBV7-9 and TRBJ2-5; D might be TRBD1 or TRBD2, each matching 5 bases. Germline V gene data show CDR1 as SEHNR and CDR2 as FQNEAQ (reference sequence). This CDR3 has 15 residues. Deletions cut 4 bases from V and 4 bases from J, with 16 bases between. This CDR3 reads CASSSPTEGLETQYF. The CDR3 DNA is TGTGCCAGCAGCTCCCCAACTGAGGGGCTAGAGACCCAGTACTTC.

This clonotype was counted between two and nine times. This chain uses TRBV6-5 with TRBJ2-5, with 7 positions matching TRBD1. The V gene's germline CDR1 is MNHEY and CDR2 SVGAGI. The CDR3 has 15 amino acids. Losses at the gene ends were 0 bases for V and 2 bases for J; bases not matched to a gene: 3. CDR3 sequence: CASSYSGTVQETQYF. In DNA, the CDR3 is TGTGCCAGCAGTTACTCCGGGACAGTTCAAGAGACCCAGTACTTC.

This clonotype was seen more than once but under ten times. This chain links TRBV7-2 with TRBJ1-1; D is uncertain. The CDR3 covers 16 residues. The V gene's germline CDR1 is SGHTA and CDR2 FQGNSA. V lost 5 bases to trimming and J lost 0 bases, with 16 bases between them. The CDR3 DNA reads as TGTGCCAGCAGCCCGACCTTGAGGCGTGTGAACACTGAAGCTTTCTTT. As protein: CASSPTLRRVNTEAFF.

The rearrangement joins TRBV4-3 to TRBJ2-2; 9 nucleotides match TRBD1. The CDR3 has 17 amino acids. Unmatched junction bases numbered 7, after V lost 1 base and J lost 4 bases. In germline, CDR1 is LGHNA, CDR2 YSLEER. DNA for the CDR3: TGCGCCAGCAGCCAAGTCGTAGGGACAGGGACCACCGGGGAGCTGTTTTTT. It translates to CASSQVVGTGTTGELFF.

The chain links TRBV10-3 to TRBJ2-5; the match to TRBD2 covers 14 bases. Trimming took 8 bases from V and 5 from J; bases not matched to a gene: 7. The CDR3 runs 15 residues. Germline V gene data show CDR1 as ENHRY and CDR2 as SYGVKD. CDR3 nucleotide sequence: TGTGCCATCTCCGGGACTAGCGGGGGAGGGGAGACCCAGTACTTC. This codes for CAISGTSGGGETQYF.

The chain combines TRBV5-1 with TRBJ1-2; D unclear. The length of the CDR3 is 15 residues. V lost 4 bases and J 7 bases, leaving 20 bases between the germline ends. Germline V CDR1 and CDR2: SGHRS, YFSETQ. CDR3 residues: CASSLTDESFGGYTF. In DNA form, the CDR3 reads TGCGCCAGCAGCCTTACAGACGAGAGTTTTGGTGGCTACACCTTC.

This clonotype showed up just a few times. This sequence joins TRBV20-1 and TRBJ1-5; 7 bases line up with TRBD1. The CDR3 totals 15 residues. The V gene end was trimmed by 3 bases and the J gene end by 0 bases; junction bases not matched to a gene: 5. Germline V gene lookup returns CDR1 DFQATT and CDR2 SNEGSKA (reference sequence). The chain's CDR3 is CSASTGVLSNQPQHF. CDR3 DNA: TGCAGTGCTAGTACAGGGGTCCTTAGCAATCAGCCCCAGCATTTT.

This chain connects TRBV27 to TRBJ2-3; either TRBD1 or TRBD2 may fit D (6 bases each). Looked up from germline, CDR1 is MNHEY and CDR2 is SMNVEV (reference sequence). The CDR3 covers 15 residues. The V and J ends lost 3 bases and 8 bases respectively, with 18 bases between them. The CDR3 reads CASSLGGGDRVTQYF. The CDR3 DNA follows: TGTGCCAGCAGTTTGGGGGGCGGGGATCGGGTTACGCAGTATTTT.

The chain recombines TRBV10-3 with TRBJ1-6; the D gene is possibly TRBD1 (6 bases). This CDR3 is 17 amino acids long. Germline V lookup: CDR1 ENHRY, CDR2 SYGVKD. Trimming left V 6 bases short and J 0 bases short, with 15 bases between. The CDR3 DNA sequence: TGTGCCATCAGCCCCGGATGGGGGGCCTCCTATAATTCACCCCTCCACTTT. Protein product: CAISPGWGASYNSPLHF.

This sequence joins TRBV6-1 and TRBJ1-1; D is undetermined. The germline V gene encodes CDR1 MNHNS and CDR2 SASEGT. The V and J ends lost 3 bases and 0 bases respectively, with 8 bases between them. The CDR3 runs 14 residues. The CDR3 protein is CASSEVSMNTEAFF. The CDR3, as DNA: TGTGCCAGCAGTGAGGTGAGCATGAACACTGAAGCTTTCTTT.

This chain links TRBV19 with TRBJ2-5; D is uncertain. Looked up from germline, CDR1 is LNHDA and CDR2 is SQIVND (reference sequence). Trimming took off 3 bases at V and 5 bases at J, with 10 bases between the two ends. The CDR3 has 13 amino acids. CDR3 coding DNA: TGTGCCAGTAGTATTGGTGGGATTGAGACCCAGTACTTC. It codes for CASSIGGIETQYF.

The V call is TRBV7-2, the J call TRBJ1-2; unclear D gene. The germline V gene encodes CDR1 SGHTA and CDR2 FQGNSA. The CDR3 has 14 amino acids. Trimming cost V 7 bases and J 2 bases, with 14 bases left between them. As DNA, the CDR3 is TGTGCCAGCACCCAGTCGGGCGGAAACTATGGCTACACCTTC. Protein sequence: CASTQSGGNYGYTF.

In this sample, this clonotype turned up many times. The J gene is TRBJ2-3, the V gene TRBV12-3 or TRBV12-4; 11 bases map to TRBD1. With 5 bases clipped from V and 7 bases from J, the junction kept 11 bases outside the gene matches. This CDR3 comprises 16 residues. The CDR3 here is CASSPPWTGGQYTQYF. The DNA for the CDR3 is TGTGCCAGCAGTCCCCCGTGGACAGGGGGCCAATATACGCAGTATTTT.

This clonotype was counted a few times. This chain connects TRBV4-1 to TRBJ2-7; no reliable D call. The CDR3 totals 15 residues. V shed 0 bases and J shed 2 bases, with 11 bases lying between them. The germline V gene encodes CDR1 MGHRA and CDR2 YSYEKL. This CDR3 is CASSQDGQEAYEQYF. CDR3 DNA: TGCGCCAGCAGCCAAGATGGCCAGGAAGCCTACGAGCAGTACTTC.

This chain links TRBV9 with TRBJ1-2; D might be TRBD1 (5 bases). The CDR3 has 14 amino acids. The germline CDR1 and CDR2 sequences are SGDLS and YYNGEE. V was trimmed by 0 bases and J by 4 bases, leaving 10 bases between them. DNA for the CDR3: TGTGCCAGCAGCGTAGGAGTACAGGTCTATGGCTACACCTTC. Translated, it gives CASSVGVQVYGYTF.

The chain is built from TRBV27 and TRBJ2-4, with 15 bases fitting TRBD2. The V gene end was trimmed by 5 bases and the J gene end by 0 bases; junction bases not matched to a gene: 5. Germline values: CDR1 MNHEY, CDR2 SMNVEV (reference sequence). The CDR3 has 18 amino acids. This CDR3 is CASSPGLAGGRAKNIQYF. The CDR3 coding sequence is TGTGCCAGCAGTCCGGGACTAGCGGGGGGTCGAGCCAAAAACATTCAGTACTTC.

The J gene is TRBJ2-6, the V gene TRBV7-3, with D hard to call. The CDR3 is made up of 17 amino acids. The germline CDR1 and CDR2 sequences are SGHTA and FQGTGA. V lost 5 bases to trimming and J lost 0 bases, with 14 bases between them. The CDR3 is CASSIPGKSSGANVLTF. The CDR3 DNA sequence: TGTGCCAGCAGCATTCCTGGAAAGAGCTCTGGGGCCAACGTCCTGACTTTC. Looking up the rest from reference TRBV7-3 and TRBJ2-6 gives the full variable domain: GAGVSQTPSNKVTEKGKYVELRCDPISGHTALYWYRQSLGQGPEFLIYFQGTGAADDSGLPNDRFFAVRPEGSVSTLKIQRTERGDSAVYLCASSIPGKSSGANVLTFGAGSRLTVL.

The gene calls are TRBV30 and TRBJ1-2, with a tentative D call TRBD1 (5 bases). Germline-derived CDR1 and CDR2 are GTSNPN and SVGIG (reference sequence). This CDR3 has 13 residues. Trimming left V 3 bases short and J 4 bases short, with 12 bases between. The CDR3 region is CAWRIDRRYGYTF. CDR3 nucleotides: TGTGCCTGGAGGATCGACAGACGCTATGGCTACACCTTC.

J is TRBJ1-1 and V is TRBV9; 7 positions agree with TRBD1. Germline V gene lookup returns CDR1 SGDLS and CDR2 YYNGEE. V trimming: 3 bases; J trimming: 7 bases; junction bases outside the gene matches: 6. There are 13 residues in the CDR3. The CDR3 nucleotides are TGTGCCAGCAGCGGACAGGGAGATGGTGAAGCTTTCTTT. Its translation: CASSGQGDGEAFF.